This is a list of T cell receptor beta chains from one sample in a study of OX40 agonist ivuxolimab in advanced cancers. Assay: immunoSEQ multiplex PCR; the TCRdb copy retains only in-frame clones and omits some. The table includes 31,000 or so clones, roughly 76% detected once. The sample consisted of CD4+ or CD8+ T cells sorted from blood, taken in a trial of the OX40 agonist ivuxolimab. These receptors were collected from an adult with an advanced solid tumor such as melanoma, head and neck, liver or kidney cancer. The CDR3 runs from the conserved cysteine through the conserved F or W. Clone size, where shown, is once, few, many, or a class for clones that have expanded.

j_call | clone_size | v_call | cdr3_aa
TRBJ1-5 | . | TRBV6-1 | CASSGTGYQPQHF
TRBJ2-1 | . | TRBV11-2 | CASSGRTGVTYNEQFF
TRBJ1-2 | . | TRBV5-1 | CASSSSTAANYGYTF
TRBJ2-1 | . | TRBV5-1 | CASSGSGTSGSREQFF
TRBJ1-3 | once | TRBV5-1 | CASRGAPGNTIYF
TRBJ1-5 | . | TRBV19 | CASSIHWQNQPQHF
TRBJ1-2 | . | TRBV28 | CASSFQDYGYTF
TRBJ1-1 | . | TRBV9 | CASSVDPGRTEAFF
TRBJ2-3 | . | TRBV28 | CASNGRTLTDTQYF
TRBJ2-7 | . | TRBV11-2 | CASSFSRGEQYF
TRBJ1-5 | . | TRBV5-6 | CASSLRESRPQHF
TRBJ2-5 | . | TRBV18 | CASSPGLAGGAETQYF
TRBJ1-1 | . | TRBV5-1 | CASSPGDRGRVNTEAFF
TRBJ2-3 | . | TRBV6-6 | CASSYMKDTQYF
TRBJ2-7 | . | TRBV7-8 | CASSSGTGGYEQYF
TRBJ1-6 | . | TRBV18 | CASSQNRDSPLHF
TRBJ1-2 | . | TRBV27 | CASSGQGYGYTF
TRBJ1-1 | few | TRBV19 | CASTSPGAGNTEAFF
TRBJ1-2 | . | TRBV28 | CASSLLVGGGYTF
TRBJ2-7 | . | TRBV28 | CASAAPGYEQYF
TRBJ2-3 | . | TRBV15 | CATSRGQGLSLTDTQYF
TRBJ2-5 | . | TRBV6-1 | CASSAQLAGTGTQYF
TRBJ2-1 | . | TRBV7-8 | CASSFASARNEQFF
TRBJ1-5 | . | TRBV29-1 | CSVREGNQPQHF
TRBJ1-1 | . | TRBV14 | CASSLLGVNTEAFF
TRBJ2-1 | once | TRBV29-1 | CSVTGTVISYNEQFF
TRBJ1-1 | . | TRBV18 | CASSPLGGLNTEAFF
TRBJ2-5 | . | TRBV18 | CASSLGQGFYQETQYF
TRBJ2-6 | . | TRBV5-1 | CASTTGANVLTF
TRBJ2-7 | few | TRBV7-8 | CASSGGTLYEQYF
TRBJ2-7 | . | TRBV5-1 | CASSLVTGGRASSYEQYF
TRBJ2-3 | . | TRBV11-3 | CASSRGGQGGHTLQYF
TRBJ1-1 | . | TRBV18 | CASSPSVSLTEAFF
TRBJ1-4 | once | TRBV7-7 | CASSFGLNEKLFF
TRBJ2-5 | . | TRBV7-2 | CASSYIGQGVETQYF
TRBJ1-5 | few | TRBV30 | CAWSRERAQHF
TRBJ2-7 | once | TRBV5-1 | CASSSLQGSSYEQYF
TRBJ2-5 | . | TRBV7-2 | CASSLWRGETQYF
TRBJ1-1 | once | TRBV7-2 | CASRLAGSEAFF
TRBJ2-1 | . | TRBV7-9 | CASSPHSDNEQFF
TRBJ1-1 | . | TRBV6-1 | CASSALGYAEAFF
TRBJ1-6 | . | TRBV6-6 | CASSYGGAGSPLHF
TRBJ1-5 | . | TRBV7-8 | CASSLGGLYSNQPQHF
TRBJ1-4 | . | TRBV28 | CATATQAASFF
TRBJ2-2 | once | TRBV7-3 | CASSQQGLNTGELFF
TRBJ1-1 | . | TRBV7-8 | CASSSNSGGNTEAFF
TRBJ1-1 | . | TRBV5-1 | CASSLAPPTGEGATEAFF
TRBJ2-1 | . | TRBV19 | CASSRGLAGEATYNEQFF
TRBJ1-1 | . | TRBV30 | CAWGGGIAFF
TRBJ1-5 | . | TRBV5-8 | CASSLSHVQPQHF
TRBJ1-1 | . | TRBV25-1 | CASSDFGRGNTEAFF
TRBJ2-7 | few | TRBV28 | CASSPIPGQGYEQYF
TRBJ1-1 | . | TRBV7-2 | CASSFPGATEAFF
TRBJ1-6 | once | TRBV19 | CASRTGTNSPLHF